This T cell receptor (beta chain) derives from a study of T cell changes during pregnancy in multiple sclerosis. About this clone itself: The sample holds other DNA sequences that translate to the same CDR3.

The CDR3 totals 13 residues. Trimming took off 5 bases at V and 4 bases at J, with 9 bases between the two ends. Germline-derived CDR1 and CDR2 are SGHVS and FNYEAQ. TCRdb's copy holds only in-frame clones and misses some; the assay was immunoSEQ multiplex PCR. This table has around 69,000 clones, roughly nine tenths appearing once. Sequencing used CD8+ T cells from peripheral blood mononuclear cells, obtained before pregnancy. The TCR originated in a female donor with multiple sclerosis, enrolled in a pregnancy study. The chain recombines TRBV7-6 with TRBJ1-3; D is uncertain. The CDR3 bases are TGTGCCAGCAGCCCTGGGGAGGGAAACACCATATATTTT. Its translation: CASSPGEGNTIYF.